A single sample is the source of the 22 T cell receptor beta chains below, sequenced in a study of cytomegalovirus exposure and HLA in healthy donors. Primers: 60 Vbeta forward and 13 Jbeta reverse. Assay used: immunoSEQ multiplex PCR; TCRdb lists only in-frame clones, some missing. The sample lists under 40,000 clones; 90% to 95% were seen once. The sample was PBMCs. These TCRs come from a woman younger than 35 in good health and CMV-seronegative.

This chain uses TRBV11-1 with TRBJ2-5; TRBD2 matches 8 bases. The germline CDR1 and CDR2 sequences are SGHAT and FQDESV (reference sequence). The CDR3 is made up of 14 amino acids. The V and J ends lost 5 bases and 7 bases, in that order; junction bases with no gene match: 9. The CDR3 loop is CASSRQAGAGTQYF. The CDR3 nucleotides are TGTGCCAGCAGCAGACAAGCGGGAGCGGGGACCCAGTACTTC. The full variable domain, rest sourced from reference TRBV11-1 and TRBJ2-5, is EAEVAQSPRYKITEKSQAVAFWCDPISGHATLYWYRQILGQGPELLVQFQDESVVDDSQLPKDRFSAERLKGVDSTLKIQPAELGDSAMYLCASSRQAGAGTQYFGPGTRLLVL.

This clone was seen only once. This chain links TRBV6-6 with TRBJ1-1, with D possibly TRBD1 on 6 matching bases. Trimming removed 7 bases from V and 0 bases from J, with 18 bases in between. Per the germline V gene, CDR1 is MNHNY and CDR2 is SVGAGI (reference sequence). CDR3 length equals 16 residues. The CDR3 DNA is TGTGCCAGCACCAACAAACTGACAGGCCTGAACACTGAAGCTTTCTTT. Its translation is CASTNKLTGLNTEAFF.

This chain uses TRBV9 with TRBJ2-1; 10 bases are shared with TRBD2. The ends lost 2 bases at V and 2 bases at J; junction bases unmatched: 1. CDR3 length equals 15 residues. Per germline, CDR1 SGDLS and CDR2 YYNGEE. The CDR3 sequence: CASSVGLAPYNEQFF. CDR3 sequence (DNA): TGTGCCAGCAGCGTGGGACTAGCGCCCTACAATGAGCAGTTCTTC.

V is TRBV11-2 and J is TRBJ2-5; 12 positions agree with TRBD2. The closer fit of TRBJ2-7 to the DNA end suggests the J call may be wrong. There are 17 residues in the CDR3. CDR1 and CDR2 (germline): SGHAT, FQNNGV. The CDR3 here is CASSLKLLAGGPYEQYF. The CDR3 nucleotides read TGTGCCAGCAGCTTGAAACTGCTAGCGGGAGGGCCCTACGAGCAGTACTTC.

The chain is built from TRBV11-1 and TRBJ2-1; no definite D call. The CDR3 loop spans 14 amino acids. The V end lost 2 bases, the J end lost 7 bases, and 12 bases lay between the germline ends. Looked up from germline, CDR1 is SGHAT and CDR2 is FQDESV (reference sequence). CDR3: CASSLTPTFNEQFF. CDR3 nucleotide sequence: TGTGCCAGCAGCTTAACTCCCACCTTTAATGAGCAGTTCTTC.

The rearrangement uses TRBV10-1 and TRBJ1-2; 7 positions agree with TRBD1. The germline gives CDR1 WNHNN, CDR2 SYGVQD (reference sequence). J lost 3 bases, V lost 7 bases, and 11 bases had no gene match. The CDR3 extends over 15 amino acids. The CDR3 DNA sequence: TGCGCCAGCAAGAACAGGGGAACCTTAGACTATGGCTACACCTTC. Translation: CASKNRGTLDYGYTF.

This clone was seen a single time. The junction differs from germline at one of its ends, possibly a read error. The chain recombines TRBV19 with TRBJ1-1, with a possible D match to TRBD1 (5 bases). CDR1 and CDR2 (germline): LNHDA, SQIVND (reference sequence). The CDR3 runs to 16 residues. The CDR3 is CVSSTGTVRGVGEAFF. CDR3 nucleotides: TGTGTCAGTAGTACCGGGACGGTGCGGGGGGTTGGTGAAGCTTTCTTT.

This chain connects TRBV4-2 to TRBJ2-5; 8 bases match TRBD1. The CDR3 is made up of 14 amino acids. Germline V lookup: CDR1 LGHNA, CDR2 YNFKEQ. After removal of 6 bases from V and 5 bases from J, the junction contained 8 bases not matched to a gene. The CDR3 region is CASRTGGWGETQYF. CDR3 sequence (DNA): TGTGCCAGCAGAACAGGGGGTTGGGGGGAGACCCAGTACTTC.

Of note for this clone: Distinct nucleotide sequences in the sample also encode this CDR3. The chain is built from TRBV29-1 and TRBJ2-7; 7 bases fit TRBD2. The germline CDR1 and CDR2 sequences are SQVTM and ANQGSEA. The J segment lost 6 bases and the V segment lost 8 bases, leaving 28 bases of the junction unmatched. There are 18 residues in the CDR3. DNA of the CDR3: TGCAGCATTTGGCTCCCCCCCCATGGGGGGAGGGCCGCCGGCGAGCAGTACTTC. Protein product: CSIWLPPHGGRAAGEQYF.

This chain links TRBV5-1 with TRBJ1-2; 11 bases fit TRBD1. This CDR3 comprises 16 residues. J was trimmed by 8 bases and V by 0 bases; bases with no gene match: 9. The germline CDR1 and CDR2 sequences are SGHRS and YFSETQ. The chain's CDR3 is CASSLAWTGGRSGYTF. CDR3 coding DNA: TGCGCCAGCAGCTTGGCTTGGACAGGGGGCCGATCGGGCTACACCTTC.

The rearrangement links TRBV5-6 to TRBJ2-1, with TRBD2 matching over 7 bases. In germline, CDR1 is SGHDT, CDR2 YYEEEE. The CDR3 consists of 14 residues. Unmatched junction bases numbered 1, after V lost 0 bases and J lost 4 bases. The CDR3 region is CASSLVGRYNEQFF. The CDR3 DNA follows: TGTGCCAGCAGCTTGGTCGGGAGGTACAATGAGCAGTTCTTC.

The rearrangement links TRBV7-3 to TRBJ2-7; 8 bases agree with TRBD2. Germline V lookup: CDR1 SGHTA, CDR2 FQGTGA. After removal of 2 bases from V and 2 bases from J, the junction contained 5 bases not matched to a gene. The CDR3 contains 15 residues. The CDR3 here is CASSLGAGVAYEQYF. CDR3 coding DNA: TGTGCCAGCAGCTTAGGAGCGGGAGTCGCCTACGAGCAGTACTTC.

The chain is built from TRBV6-4 and TRBJ2-1, with TRBD2 matching over 10 bases. The CDR3 runs 15 residues. Per germline, CDR1 MRHNA and CDR2 SNTAGT. J was trimmed by 5 bases and V by 6 bases; bases with no gene match: 7. CDR3 in DNA: TGTGCCAGCAGCCCCGGGACTAGCGCCAACAATGAGCAGTTCTTC. This translates into CASSPGTSANNEQFF.

The chain uses TRBV6-1 and TRBJ2-7; 7 bases agree with TRBD1. V gave up 7 bases and J gave up 4 bases; unmatched junction bases: 10. This CDR3 comprises 14 residues. The germline V gene encodes CDR1 MNHNS and CDR2 SASEGT. In DNA form, the CDR3 reads TGTGCCAGCATAGGTGGGACAGCGAGGTACGAGCAGTACTTC. Translating it yields CASIGGTARYEQYF.

V gene TRBV28 combines with J gene TRBJ2-3; unclear D gene. Deletions cut 5 bases from V and 0 bases from J, with 9 bases between. Germline V lookup: CDR1 MDHEN, CDR2 SYDVKM. This CDR3 region has 14 residues. CDR3 sequence reads: CASSPGESTDTQYF. The DNA for the CDR3 is TGTGCCAGCAGTCCCGGAGAAAGCACAGATACGCAGTATTTT.

V gene TRBV6-5 combines with J gene TRBJ1-4; 9 bases fit TRBD1. V was pared by 5 bases and J by 8 bases, with 9 bases of the junction left unmatched. Germline V gives CDR1 MNHEY, CDR2 SVGAGI. The CDR3 covers 15 residues. As DNA, the CDR3 is TGTGCCAGCAGTAGGATGCAGGGGACAGGGGAAAAACTGTTTTTT. It yields the protein CASSRMQGTGEKLFF.

About this clone: One end of the junction fails to match germline, which may point to a read error. The genes are TRBV7-7 and TRBJ2-1; the match to TRBD1 covers 9 bases. CDR3 length equals 15 residues. Germline values: CDR1 SSHAT, CDR2 FNYEAQ (reference sequence). This chain's CDR3 is CASSPHRGLDDEQFF. The DNA for the CDR3 is TGTGCTAGCAGCCCCCACAGGGGGCTGGATGATGAGCAGTTCTTC.

There are a few counts of this clone. This sequence joins TRBV6-5 and TRBJ1-1; 9 bases are shared with TRBD1. The germline gives CDR1 MNHEY, CDR2 SVGAGI. This CDR3 has 15 amino acids. J was trimmed by 4 bases and V by 1 base; bases with no gene match: 4. The CDR3 loop is CASSYWTGAGTEAFF. The CDR3 DNA reads as TGTGCCAGCAGTTACTGGACAGGGGCGGGCACTGAAGCTTTCTTT.

J is TRBJ1-1 and V is TRBV5-1; 7 positions match TRBD1. V dropped 0 bases and J dropped 1; count of bases not matched to a gene: 15. The CDR3 consists of 19 residues. The germline CDR1 and CDR2 sequences are SGHRS and YFSETQ. DNA of the CDR3: TGCGCCAGCAGCTTGGACGTAACAGGGGCCGGTTTTAGGAACACTGAAGCTTTCTTT. The encoded protein is CASSLDVTGAGFRNTEAFF.

CDR3 sequence reads: CASSRILGGAKNIQYF. In DNA form, the CDR3 reads TGTGCCAGCAGTAGGATCTTGGGGGGAGCCAAAAACATTCAGTACTTC. The chain has TRBV9 and TRBJ2-4; D perhaps matches TRBD2 (6 bases). V gave up 5 bases and J gave up 0 bases, with 15 bases separating them. The CDR3 has 16 residues. Germline V gives CDR1 SGDLS, CDR2 YYNGEE.

The chain is built from TRBV4-1 and TRBJ1-5; D call uncertain. Deletions cut 0 bases from V and 3 bases from J, with 12 bases between. This CDR3 spans 16 amino acids. In germline, CDR1 is MGHRA, CDR2 YSYEKL. CDR3 DNA sequence: TGCGCCAGCAGCCAAGAATTTACGGGATCCAATCAGCCCCAGCATTTT. Its protein is CASSQEFTGSNQPQHF.

This sequence joins TRBV28 and TRBJ2-7, with D maybe TRBD1 (7 bases). The length of the CDR3 is 14 residues. Germline V gene lookup returns CDR1 MDHEN and CDR2 SYDVKM. The germline V and J ends were trimmed by 6 bases and 2 bases, with 14 bases remaining between them. The CDR3 loop is CASRGGTATYEQYF. CDR3 DNA: TGTGCCAGCAGGGGCGGGACAGCGACCTACGAGCAGTACTTC.